One sample yielded the 11 T cell receptor beta chains listed below, sequenced in a study of cytomegalovirus exposure and HLA in healthy donors. Primers: 60 Vbeta forward and 13 Jbeta reverse. TCRdb's copy holds only in-frame clones and misses some; the assay was immunoSEQ multiplex PCR. The sample shows 150,000 to 200,000 clones, approximately 65% of them seen only once. Material for sequencing was PBMCs. The receptors here all came from a man aged 40-50 years in good health and CMV-seronegative.

This rearrangement joins TRBV5-1 to TRBJ1-2, with D hard to call. V was shortened by 3 bases and J by 6 bases, with 15 bases between the two germline ends. CDR3 length: 14 amino acids. Germline values: CDR1 SGHRS, CDR2 YFSETQ. DNA for the CDR3: TGCGCCAGCAGCTCGGCAGGTCGTAAGAATGGCTACACCTTC. Protein product: CASSSAGRKNGYTF.

The chain is built from TRBV6-4 and TRBJ1-6; possible D gene TRBD1, 6 bases. Germline values: CDR1 MRHNA, CDR2 SNTAGT. The CDR3 totals 13 residues. V was clipped by 11 bases and J by 6 bases, with 14 bases between them. The CDR3 DNA follows: TGTGCCTATACGGGGACACCTAATTCACCCCTCCACTTT. As protein: CAYTGTPNSPLHF.

The chain employs TRBV27 and TRBJ2-1, with D hard to call. The CDR3 consists of 14 residues. Germline V gene sequence: CDR1 MNHEY, CDR2 SMNVEV (reference sequence). V was trimmed by 5 bases and J by 3 bases, leaving 11 bases between them. The CDR3: CASSPSAVYNEQFF. CDR3 DNA sequence: TGTGCCAGCAGTCCCTCTGCGGTCTACAATGAGCAGTTCTTC.

The V and J genes are TRBV5-1 and TRBJ2-1; 9 bases agree with TRBD2. The J segment lost 4 bases and the V segment lost 4 bases, leaving 9 bases of the junction unmatched. Germline V gene sequence: CDR1 SGHRS, CDR2 YFSETQ. The CDR3 runs 16 residues. The CDR3 DNA is TGCGCCAGCAGCCCACTTTCGGCGGGAGGGTACAATGAGCAGTTCTTC. It yields the protein CASSPLSAGGYNEQFF.

This chain links TRBV11-2 with TRBJ2-5, with 11 bases aligning to TRBD2. CDR3 length: 15 amino acids. Losses at the gene ends were 2 bases for V and 4 bases for J; bases not matched to a gene: 3. Germline V CDR1 and CDR2: SGHAT, FQNNGV. CDR3 region: CASSLTTSGRETQYF. CDR3 DNA: TGTGCCAGCAGCTTAACAACTAGCGGGAGAGAGACCCAGTACTTC. Full variable domain (outside the CDR3, taken from reference TRBV11-2 and TRBJ2-5): EAGVAQSPRYKIIEKRQSVAFWCNPISGHATLYWYQQILGQGPKLLIQFQNNGVVDDSQLPKDRFSAERLKGVDSTLKIQPAKLEDSAVYLCASSLTTSGRETQYFGPGTRLLVL.

The V gene is TRBV18, the J gene TRBJ1-5; TRBD1 agrees at 9 bases. Germline assignment: CDR1 KGHSH and CDR2 LQKENI. The CDR3 length is 16 residues. The V and J ends lost 5 bases and 3 bases, in that order; junction bases with no gene match: 8. The CDR3 loop is CASSKTGTGINQPQHF. The CDR3 region has the DNA TGTGCCAGCTCAAAAACCGGGACAGGGATCAATCAGCCCCAGCATTTT.

This clone appeared a single time. This sequence joins TRBV9 and TRBJ2-2, with D unclear. The V end was cut by 0 bases, the J end by 0 bases, with 6 bases between. CDR1 and CDR2 (germline): SGDLS, YYNGEE. This CDR3 is 15 amino acids long. Here the CDR3 DNA reads TGTGCCAGCAGCGTAGATGTATCGAACACCGGGGAGCTGTTTTTT. Translated, it gives CASSVDVSNTGELFF.

The chain joins TRBV4-1 to TRBJ2-5; D ambiguous. The CDR3 consists of 13 residues. Germline assignment: CDR1 MGHRA and CDR2 YSYEKL. With 1 base removed from V and 5 bases from J, the gap between germline ends came to 8 bases. The CDR3 coding sequence is TGCGCCAGCAGCCAAGTTTATTTGGAGACCCAGTACTTC. This sequence encodes CASSQVYLETQYF.

The chain carries TRBV14 and TRBJ2-1, with D maybe TRBD1 (6 bases). Germline loops: CDR1 SGHDN, CDR2 FVKESK. The CDR3 loop spans 13 amino acids. With 3 bases removed from V and 4 bases from J, the gap between germline ends came to 7 bases. CDR3 bases: TGTGCCAGCAGCCAGCAGGGGTACAATGAGCAGTTCTTC. Its translation is CASSQQGYNEQFF.

This clone has a single count. The chain recombines TRBV10-2 with TRBJ2-7; possibly TRBD2 for D (6 bases). Trimming removed 8 bases from V and 2 bases from J, with 16 bases in between. The germline CDR1 and CDR2 sequences are WSHSY and SAAADI. This CDR3 region has 14 residues. DNA for the CDR3: TGCGCCAGCTCCCCGAGTAGCGGAGCCTACGAGCAGTACTTC. It specifies CASSPSSGAYEQYF.

The gene calls are TRBV7-9 and TRBJ1-1; TRBD1 might be the D (5 bases). The germline V and J ends were trimmed by 10 bases and 6 bases, with 15 bases remaining between them. CDR3 length: 12 residues. The V gene's germline CDR1 is SEHNR and CDR2 FQNEAQ (reference sequence). The chain's CDR3 is CATPYQGSEAFF. DNA for the CDR3: TGTGCCACCCCCTATCAGGGCTCTGAAGCTTTCTTT.